Listed below are T cell receptor beta chains from one sample, sequenced in a study of OX40 agonist ivuxolimab in advanced cancers. Assay used: immunoSEQ multiplex PCR; TCRdb lists only in-frame clones, some missing. This table has under 50,000 clones, less than 85% appearing once. The specimen was CD4+ or CD8+ T cells sorted from blood, collected in a trial of the OX40 agonist ivuxolimab. Source of these receptors: an adult with an advanced solid tumor such as melanoma, head and neck, liver or kidney cancer. Both conserved end residues are part of each CDR3. Fields, in order: J gene, V gene, CDR3 length, CDR3 protein.

J: TRBJ2-4
V: TRBV5-1
length: 14
CDR3: CASSLAPGGNIQYF

J: TRBJ2-5
V: TRBV7-8
length: 16
CDR3: CASSPATGGAEETQYF

J: TRBJ1-3
V: TRBV12-5
length: 13
CDR3: CASSGTTGNTIYF

J: TRBJ2-5
V: TRBV5-4
length: 13
CDR3: CASSSRGEETQYF

J: TRBJ1-5
V: TRBV7-8
length: 15
CDR3: CASSPEEGLGQPQHF

J: TRBJ2-5
V: TRBV5-1
length: 15
CDR3: CASSVGAPLSGTQYF

J: TRBJ1-2
V: TRBV27
length: 15
CDR3: CASSLTRDRWYGYTF

J: TRBJ1-1
V: TRBV6-1
length: 13
CDR3: CASRVDSYTEAFF

J: TRBJ1-2
V: TRBV15
length: 16
CDR3: CATSRDKRDRGHGYTF

J: TRBJ2-3
V: TRBV6-5
length: 14
CDR3: CASKGGWSTDTQYF

J: TRBJ2-1
V: TRBV19
length: 15
CDR3: CASSIGQSSYNEQFF

J: TRBJ2-1
V: TRBV10-1
length: 14
CDR3: CASSKRGFYNEQFF

J: TRBJ2-1
V: TRBV7-8
length: 20
CDR3: CASSPNRDRIGGRPYNEQFF

J: TRBJ2-3
V: TRBV9
length: 15
CDR3: CASSPRTANTDTQYF

J: TRBJ1-1
V: TRBV18
length: 13
CDR3: CASSPAGRSEAFF

J: TRBJ2-7
V: TRBV7-6
length: 15
CDR3: CASSDTGSLAYEQYF

J: TRBJ2-1
V: TRBV5-1
length: 14
CDR3: CASSLGGRYNEQFF

J: TRBJ1-2
V: TRBV14
length: 14
CDR3: CASSPYWENYGYTF

J: TRBJ1-1
V: TRBV6-1
length: 15
CDR3: CASSPRTGWGTEAFF

J: TRBJ1-6
V: TRBV27
length: 14
CDR3: CASTLSRGNSPLHF

J: TRBJ2-7
V: TRBV7-2
length: 15
CDR3: CASSSDSGSSYEQYF

J: TRBJ2-2
V: TRBV19
length: 14
CDR3: CASSDRGGTGELFF

J: TRBJ1-5
V: TRBV4-1
length: 16
CDR3: CASSQGPVRGRQPQHF

J: TRBJ2-2
V: TRBV12-5
length: 14
CDR3: CASGFNHWGGELFF

J: TRBJ2-5
V: TRBV5-6
length: 16
CDR3: CASSLSGTGPQETQYF

J: TRBJ2-2
V: TRBV5-8
length: 18
CDR3: CASSFGQGDARNTGELFF

J: TRBJ1-5
V: TRBV19
length: 14
CDR3: CASSYRDSNQPQHF

J: TRBJ1-2
V: TRBV7-8
length: 15
CDR3: CASSYGQQRNYGYTF

J: TRBJ1-5
V: TRBV5-1
length: 14
CDR3: CASSLEGADQPQHF

J: TRBJ1-1
V: TRBV19
length: 15
CDR3: CASSRDRRLPSEAFF

J: TRBJ2-7
V: TRBV5-1
length: 15
CDR3: CASSLSPTSGYEQYF

J: TRBJ2-7
V: TRBV2
length: 14
CDR3: CASSERLEGWEQYF

J: TRBJ2-1
V: TRBV19
length: 15
CDR3: CASSPLWGEYNEQFF

J: TRBJ1-5
V: TRBV11-2
length: 13
CDR3: CASSPDVHQPQHF

J: TRBJ2-5
V: TRBV19
length: 15
CDR3: CASSRLAGMEETQYF

J: TRBJ2-3
V: TRBV4-2
length: 16
CDR3: CASSQDLVRGTDTQYF

J: TRBJ1-3
V: TRBV5-1
length: 14
CDR3: CASSMDRGENTIYF

J: TRBJ1-6
V: TRBV6-5
length: 16
CDR3: CASSYSRYRVNSPLHF

J: TRBJ1-1
V: TRBV19
length: 15
CDR3: CASRDRGHENTEAFF

J: TRBJ1-6
V: TRBV19
length: 16
CDR3: CASSLGTGGHNSPLHF

J: TRBJ1-1
V: TRBV7-9
length: 16
CDR3: CASSSWTGGLNTEAFF

J: TRBJ2-7
V: TRBV5-6
length: 13
CDR3: CASSLGLPYEQYF

J: TRBJ2-7
V: TRBV5-1
length: 14
CDR3: CASSPGTGDREQYF

J: TRBJ2-7
V: TRBV29-1
length: 13
CDR3: CSARPDSSYEQYF

J: TRBJ2-7
V: TRBV27
length: 14
CDR3: CASSSGFSPYEQYF

J: TRBJ2-2
V: TRBV14
length: 14
CDR3: CASSQLQGNGELFF

J: TRBJ2-3
V: TRBV7-6
length: 17
CDR3: CASSLSLRGTDTDTQYF

J: TRBJ2-3
V: TRBV7-2
length: 15
CDR3: CASSATGVGTDTQYF

J: TRBJ2-7
V: TRBV9
length: 15
CDR3: CASSVGGWGSYEQYF